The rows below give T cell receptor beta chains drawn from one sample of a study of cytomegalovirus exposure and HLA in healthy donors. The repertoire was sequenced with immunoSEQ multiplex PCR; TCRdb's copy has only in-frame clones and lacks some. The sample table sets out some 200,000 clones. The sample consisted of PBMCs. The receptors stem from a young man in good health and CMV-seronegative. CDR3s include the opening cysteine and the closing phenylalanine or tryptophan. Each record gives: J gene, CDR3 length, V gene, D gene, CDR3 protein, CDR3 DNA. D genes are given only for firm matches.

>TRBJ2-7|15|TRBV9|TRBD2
CASSVNSGSSYEQYF
TGTGCCAGCAGCGTTAATAGCGGGAGTTCCTACGAGCAGTACTTC
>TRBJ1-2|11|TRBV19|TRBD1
CASWTGSGYTF
TGTGCCAGCTGGACAGGATCCGGCTACACCTTC
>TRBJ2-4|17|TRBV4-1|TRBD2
CASSQEPGGKAKNIQYF
TGCGCCAGCAGCCAAGAACCGGGGGGTAAGGCCAAAAACATTCAGTACTTC
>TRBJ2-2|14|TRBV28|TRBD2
CASTGAGLTGELFF
TGTGCCAGCACCGGAGCGGGATTAACCGGGGAGCTGTTTTTT
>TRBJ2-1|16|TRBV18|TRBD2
CASSPSMASGGNEQFF
TGTGCCAGCTCACCAAGTATGGCTAGCGGGGGCAATGAGCAGTTCTTC
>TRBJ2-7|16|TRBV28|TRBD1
CASSPGDRGFLGEQYF
TGTGCCAGCAGTCCGGGGGACAGGGGTTTTTTGGGCGAGCAGTACTTC
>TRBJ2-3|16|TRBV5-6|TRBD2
CASSLVLAGGTDTQYF
TGTGCCAGCAGCTTGGTTCTAGCGGGTGGCACAGATACGCAGTATTTT
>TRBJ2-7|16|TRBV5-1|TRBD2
CASSLGSSGSGYEQYF
TGCGCCAGCAGCTTGGGGTCCAGCGGGAGTGGTTACGAGCAGTACTTC
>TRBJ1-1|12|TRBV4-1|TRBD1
CASSRQGDEAFF
TGCGCCAGCAGCCGACAGGGTGATGAAGCTTTCTTT
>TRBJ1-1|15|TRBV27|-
CASSPWTVEGTEAFF
TGTGCCAGCAGTCCTTGGACAGTCGAGGGCACTGAAGCTTTCTTT
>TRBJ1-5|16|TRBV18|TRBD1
CASSPQEGGLDQPQHF
TGTGCCAGCTCACCGCAGGAAGGGGGCCTGGATCAGCCCCAGCATTTT
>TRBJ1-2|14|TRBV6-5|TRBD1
CASSSPDRVYGYTF
TGTGCCAGCAGTTCCCCGGACAGGGTCTATGGCTACACCTTC
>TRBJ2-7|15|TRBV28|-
CASSPADREKNEQYF
TGTGCCAGCAGTCCGGCCGATAGGGAGAAGAACGAGCAGTACTTC
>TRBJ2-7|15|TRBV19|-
CASSISGGSSYEQYF
TGTGCCAGTAGTATCTCAGGGGGGAGCTCCTACGAGCAGTACTTC
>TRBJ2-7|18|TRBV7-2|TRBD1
CASSLGWTWGQGAGEQYF
TGTGCCAGCAGCTTAGGTTGGACGTGGGGACAGGGGGCTGGAGAGCAGTACTTC
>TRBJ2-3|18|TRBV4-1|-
CASSQVGPLGGSADTQYF
TGCGCCAGCAGCCAAGTAGGTCCCCTCGGCGGCTCGGCAGATACGCAGTATTTT
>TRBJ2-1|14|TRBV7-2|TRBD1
CASSSGTGYNEQFF
TGTGCCAGCAGCTCCGGGACAGGTTACAATGAGCAGTTCTTC
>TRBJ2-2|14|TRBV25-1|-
CASSRGGNTGELFF
TGTGCCAGCAGTAGGGGAGGGAACACCGGGGAGCTGTTTTTT
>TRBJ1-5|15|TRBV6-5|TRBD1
CASSPRGILNQPQHF
TGTGCCAGCAGCCCCAGGGGGATCCTTAATCAGCCCCAGCATTTT
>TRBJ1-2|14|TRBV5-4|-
CASSLAQQGDGYTF
TGTGCCAGCAGCTTGGCCCAACAGGGAGATGGCTACACCTTC
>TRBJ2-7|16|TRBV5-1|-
CASSLDGQLGSYEQYF
TGCGCCAGCAGCTTGGACGGGCAACTAGGCTCCTACGAGCAGTACTTC
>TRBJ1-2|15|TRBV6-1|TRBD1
CASGLGTGGDYGYTF
TGTGCCAGCGGCCTTGGGACAGGGGGGGACTATGGCTACACCTTC
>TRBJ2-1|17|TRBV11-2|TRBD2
CASSLPIGLAGYNEQFF
TGTGCCAGCAGCTTGCCCATCGGACTAGCGGGATACAATGAGCAGTTCTTC
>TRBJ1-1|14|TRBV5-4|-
CASSLEWGDTEAFF
TGTGCCAGCAGCTTGGAATGGGGCGACACTGAAGCTTTCTTT
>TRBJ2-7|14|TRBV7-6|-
CASSLVSGDYEQYF
TGTGCCAGCAGCTTAGTGTCAGGGGACTACGAGCAGTACTTC
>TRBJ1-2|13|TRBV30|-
CAWSDTGLYGYTF
TGTGCCTGGTCCGACACCGGCCTCTATGGCTACACCTTC
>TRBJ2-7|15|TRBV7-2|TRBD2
CASSRTSGSSYEQYF
TGTGCCAGCAGCCGTACTAGCGGCAGCTCCTACGAGCAGTACTTC
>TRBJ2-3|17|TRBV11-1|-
CASSLNSWGPSTDTQYF
TGTGCCAGCAGCTTAAATAGTTGGGGGCCTAGCACAGATACGCAGTATTTT
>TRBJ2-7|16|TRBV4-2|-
CASSLSGGGPSYEQYF
TGTGCCAGCAGCCTATCTGGGGGGGGGCCTTCCTACGAGCAGTACTTC
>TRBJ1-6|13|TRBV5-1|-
CASSLAGYSPLHF
TGCGCCAGCAGCTTGGCAGGGTATTCACCCCTCCACTTT
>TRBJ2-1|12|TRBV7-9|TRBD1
CASSRQGNEQFF
TGTGCCAGCAGCCGACAGGGGAATGAGCAGTTCTTC
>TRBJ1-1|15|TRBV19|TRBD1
CASSSSGGLNTEAFF
TGTGCCAGTAGTTCTTCAGGGGGGCTGAACACTGAAGCTTTCTTT
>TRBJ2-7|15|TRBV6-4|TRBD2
CASSVASGGYYEQYF
TGTGCCAGCAGTGTGGCTAGCGGGGGATACTACGAGCAGTACTTC
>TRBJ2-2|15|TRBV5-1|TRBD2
CASSSGGADTGELFF
TGCGCCAGCAGCAGCGGGGGGGCGGACACCGGGGAGCTGTTTTTT
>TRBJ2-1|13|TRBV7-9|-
CASSLVSLNEQFF
TGTGCCAGCAGCTTAGTGTCTTTGAATGAGCAGTTCTTC
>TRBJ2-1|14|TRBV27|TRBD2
CASSLLPSGGNGFF
TGTGCCAGCAGTTTACTTCCTAGCGGGGGTAACGGGTTCTTC
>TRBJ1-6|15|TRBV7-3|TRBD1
CASSSMGTGGSPLHF
TGTGCCAGCAGCTCCATGGGGACAGGGGGATCACCCCTCCACTTT
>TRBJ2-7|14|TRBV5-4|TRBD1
CASSVGQGHYEQYF
TGTGCCAGCAGCGTTGGACAGGGCCACTACGAGCAGTACTTC
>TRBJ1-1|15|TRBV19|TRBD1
CASSPGQGGGAEAFF
TGTGCCAGTAGTCCCGGACAGGGCGGTGGCGCTGAAGCTTTCTTT
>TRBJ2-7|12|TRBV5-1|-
CASSGQGYEQYF
TGCGCCAGCAGCGGGCAGGGCTACGAGCAGTACTTC
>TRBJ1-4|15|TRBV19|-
CASSGQGNPNEKLFF
TGTGCCAGTAGTGGTCAGGGTAACCCCAATGAAAAACTGTTTTTT
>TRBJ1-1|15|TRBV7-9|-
CASSPSSGKNTEAFF
TGTGCCAGCAGCCCGTCATCCGGGAAAAACACTGAAGCTTTCTTT
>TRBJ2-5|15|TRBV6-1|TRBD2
CASSPLGTRQETQYF
TGTGCCAGCAGTCCTCTCGGGACTAGGCAAGAGACCCAGTACTTC
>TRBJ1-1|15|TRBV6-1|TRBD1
CASSEADRGQTEAFF
TGTGCCAGCAGTGAAGCGGACAGGGGGCAAACTGAAGCTTTCTTT
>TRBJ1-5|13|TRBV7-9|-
CASSLTGDQPQHF
TGTGCCAGCAGTCTGACAGGAGATCAGCCCCAGCATTTT
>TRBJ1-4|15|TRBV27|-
CASSHRDTYNEKLFF
TGTGCCAGCAGTCACCGGGACACATATAATGAAAAACTGTTTTTT
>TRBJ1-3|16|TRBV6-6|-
CASSRSLVSSGNTIYF
TGTGCCAGCAGCCGTAGCTTGGTGAGCTCTGGAAACACCATATATTTT
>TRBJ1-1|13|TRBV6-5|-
CASKRQANTEAFF
TGTGCCAGCAAGCGACAGGCGAACACTGAAGCTTTCTTT
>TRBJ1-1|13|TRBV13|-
CASSSRVNTEAFF
TGTGCCAGCAGCTCGCGGGTGAACACTGAAGCTTTCTTT